Described below is a single T cell receptor (beta chain) sequence and its context. Its cognate antigen is unknown. The treatment: approximately 9-day PBMC culture with coronavirus spike peptide pools or control peptides (ViraFEST assay). Per germline, CDR1 LNHDA and CDR2 SQIVND (reference sequence). The V gene lost 6 bases and the J gene lost 8 bases, with 19 bases spanning the gap. CDR3 size: 15 residues. The data belong to a study of vaccination and CD4 T cells after COVID-19. Study-wide context: Eight to ten convalescent patients had mild and one had severe PCR-confirmed SARS-CoV-2 disease. Controls used CEFX viral epitopes (positive), HIV-1 Nef peptides (negative), or no peptide.

Researchers used the Oncomine TCR Beta short-read assay to sequence DNA from cultured CD4+ T cells. After culture, CD4+ T cells served as the source for genomic DNA extraction. TCRdb re-called the PCR reads through MiXCR, storing one row per CDR3 protein. The sample has roughly 15,000 distinct CDR3 sequences, around 30% seen once. Sequences were obtained from cultured CD4+ T cells from blood. The chain recombines TRBV19 with TRBJ1-4; D gene unclear. The TCR comes from a human donor with COVID-19. The chain's CDR3 is CASSTHSRHREKLFF. The CDR3 DNA sequence: TGTGCCAGTAGCACTCATTCTCGGCATCGGGAAAAACTGTTTTTT.